This T cell receptor (beta chain) comes out of a study of blood T cell repertoires in COVID-19 (dated by TCRdb to the early 2020s). Describing the broader study: Samples covering the acute and convalescent phases of COVID-19 were provided by collaborators in the United States, Italy and Spain. Nearly every sample came with metadata listing a de-identified subject ID, COVID-19 status, age in years and sex. Where available, HLA class I and class II types were taken from metadata supplied by the sample provider and were not determined by assay-based typing. A freely available public database, intended as a resource for researchers studying the immune response to SARS-CoV-2, is where the repertoires were released. The material from the prospective study consisted of cDNA or gDNA derived from T cells, B-cell-depleted T cells, or PBMCs. The samples were drawn from two sources: the first 160 participants of the ongoing ImmuneRACE study, and 1,000 to 1,500 subjects contributed by 6 global collaborators. Subjects who had been exposed to COVID-19, were actively infected with it, or had recovered from it provided the deeply sampled blood TCRbeta repertoires that made up the dataset. Broader findings and caveats from the paper: Clinical and demographic metadata were provided uncurated, with the amount varying by source and participant.

The CDR3 contains 15 residues, cysteine and phenylalanine counted. Only the CDR3 portion is preserved as DNA: 45 bases, with reading frame beginning at the first base. From a lookup of the germline V gene, CDR1 and CDR2 are MDHEN and SYDVKM. V is pruned by 3 bases and J by 9 bases, leaving 9 bases of the junction without a gene match. This clone has a single count. Its antigen remains undetermined. Base quality data are lacking; no much larger clone is found one base away. Another Seattle source contributed samples from volunteer blood donors who had recovered from COVID-19. Whole blood was collected in K2EDTA tubes by collaborating institutions according to the institutions' own protocols. For TCRbeta analysis, collaborators shipped samples in one of three forms: frozen whole blood, isolated PBMCs, or DNA extracted from either of those sample types. TCRbeta CDR3 regions were amplified from genomic DNA using the immunoSEQ Assay, a bias-controlled multiplex PCR. On the study's bioinformatics: Within the assay, amplification of reference gene primers was used to estimate how many nucleated cells each sample contained. To quantify the absolute abundance of each unique TCRbeta CDR3 rearrangement, sequence reads were collapsed and filtered. Productive Simpson clonality was computed per sample as the square root of Simpson's diversity index over productive rearrangements. This immuneACCESS table, as held by TCRdb, lists in-frame sequences with V and J called but not all clones. Of the missing ones, under half trace to an unresolved V gene in checked studies; the others have no known cause. The DNA gave D and trimming, while V, J and clone size come from that table. The sample data list just under 95,000 clones, and 80% of these were observed just once. Of the sample, nearly 9% falls within the top ten clones.

Material for sequencing was peripheral blood. The TCR comes from a man aged 50 or older who had recovered from COVID-19. Recombination linked TRBV28 to TRBJ2-1; 9 central nucleotides agree with TRBD2. The bases read TGTGCCAGCAGTTTGGGCGGGAGGGGGAGAGGTGAGCAGTTCTTC. Translated, it gives CASSLGGRGRGEQFF.